This T cell receptor (beta chain) was sequenced in a study of blood T cell repertoires in COVID-19 (dated by TCRdb to between 2020 and 2021). Broadly, across the study: The collaborator samples originated in the United States, Italy and Spain and spanned the acute and convalescent phases of COVID-19. The prospective study material was composed of cDNA or gDNA derived from T cells, B-cell-depleted T cells, or PBMCs. A de-identified subject ID, COVID-19 status, age in years and sex were almost always included in the sample metadata. The samples were drawn from two sources: the first 160 participants of the ongoing ImmuneRACE study, and 950 to 1,500 subjects contributed by 6 global collaborators. Where HLA class I and class II types were available, the types were taken from metadata supplied by the sample provider, not from assay-based typing. A freely available public database, intended as a resource for researchers studying the immune response to SARS-CoV-2, is where the repertoires were released. Subjects who had been exposed to COVID-19, were actively infected with it, or had recovered from it provided the deeply sampled blood TCRbeta repertoires that made up the dataset. On the study overall, not on this receptor specifically: How much clinical and demographic metadata was included differed by source and by participant, and the metadata was provided uncurated.

CDR3 length: 15 amino acids, cysteine to phenylalanine. CDR3 DNA only is kept here, 45 bases in frame from base 1. The junction shows trimming of 8 bases on V and 0 bases on J, plus 11 bases between the germline ends. Via the germline V gene, CDR1 is MNHEY and CDR2 SVGAGI. Of note for this clone: Its target antigen remains unknown. No base quality information exists; no much larger clone differs at one position.

Whole blood was collected in K2EDTA tubes by collaborating institutions according to the institutions' own protocols. Collaborator samples were shipped for TCRbeta analysis as frozen whole blood, isolated PBMCs, or DNA extracted from either sample type. TCRbeta CDR3 regions were amplified from genomic DNA using the immunoSEQ Assay, a bias-controlled multiplex PCR. Turning to the authors' computational methods: Nucleated cell counts per sample were estimated from amplification of reference gene primers within the assay. To quantify the absolute abundance of each unique TCRbeta CDR3 rearrangement, sequence reads were collapsed and filtered. For each sample, productive Simpson clonality was calculated as the square root of Simpson's diversity index over productive rearrangements. TCRdb provides this immuneACCESS table in a form limited to in-frame rearrangements. Some clones are lacking; in checked studies, under half of them reflect an unresolved V gene, and why the rest are absent is not known. The V and J calls and clone size come from that table; D and trimming were worked out from the DNA. The sample data list some 66,000 clones, and approximately 94% of these were observed just once. The top ten clonotypes cover 2.9% of the sample.

This receptor was taken from a man between 65 and 80 years old with active COVID-19. The chain joins TRBV6-5 to TRBJ1-6; the D gene identity is not certain. Material for sequencing was peripheral blood. CDR3 protein: CASWRLSSYNSPLHF. In nucleotides, the sequence is TGTGCCAGCTGGAGACTGAGCTCCTATAATTCACCCCTCCACTTT.